The clone carrying this T cell receptor (beta chain) was found once. Its target is not known. An input of 0.5 to 1 ug of RNA was subjected to reverse transcription using random hexamers. By means of immunoSEQ multiplex PCR, TCR beta CDR3 spanning 54 Vbeta and 13 Jbeta underwent amplification. A single record per CDR3 protein comes from TCRdb applying MiXCR to the immunoSEQ multiplex PCR reads. In the table there are around 270,000 distinct CDR3 sequences, about 88% of which are singletons. Included as multiple sclerosis controls were treatment-naive patients who had stable or active relapsing-remitting disease. TEMRA cells were FACS-enriched, with CD8+ and CD4+ T cells isolated negatively. J was trimmed by 7 bases and V by 2 bases; bases with no gene match: 7. The length of the CDR3 is 14 residues. Germline assignment: CDR1 MNHEY and CDR2 SVGAGI. The entry originates in a study of CD8 T cells in Susac syndrome.

Study results and limitations: That the number of individuals in its TCR sequencing and HLA analysis was relatively small was acknowledged by the study.

The source is a human donor with multiple sclerosis. The V gene is TRBV6-5, the J gene TRBJ1-2, with 7 nucleotides matching TRBD1. The specimen was CD8+ T cells from PBMCs. As DNA, the CDR3 is TGTGCCAGCAGTTACCGAGGGACAGTCGCTGGCTACACCTTC. Translating gives CASSYRGTVAGYTF.